Listed below are T cell receptor beta chains from one sample, sequenced in a study of regulatory T cells in long-lasting Graves disease. In TCRdb, the multiplex PCR reads were re-called with MiXCR into one record per CDR3 protein. The sample holds a few hundred thousand distinct CDR3 sequences; roughly 25% are singletons and the top ten take about 29%. Here the sequenced sample was peripheral blood mononuclear cells (PBMCs), taken when the disease was refractory, from a patient treated with antithyroid drugs. The receptors come from a woman aged 40 to 50 with Graves disease. Each CDR3 is given with its conserved first and last residue. A D gene is named only where the DNA matches it firmly. Clone size, where shown, is once, few, many, or a class for clones that have expanded.

size | D | J | V | length | DNA | CDR3
- | TRBD1 | TRBJ2-1 | TRBV12-5 | 14 | TGTGCTTCGACCTCCGGGACAGGGGTCGATGAGCAGTTCTTC | CASTSGTGVDEQFF
few | TRBD2 | TRBJ2-1 | TRBV28 | 18 | TGTGCCAGCAGTTTATCGGCGGGTCCGGGACTAGCTTCGGTTGAGCAGTTCTTC | CASSLSAGPGLASVEQFF
once | - | TRBJ2-1 | TRBV5-1 | 15 | TGCGCCAGCAGCTCAACAGGGTACTCCTACAATGAGCAGTTCTTC | CASSSTGYSYNEQFF
- | - | TRBJ1-1 | TRBV7-9 | 12 | TGTGCCAGCTCCCGAGGGGCACCTGAAGCTTTCTTT | CASSRGAPEAFF
- | - | TRBJ1-2 | TRBV2 | 14 | TGTGCCAGCAGTGACCCAGGAATAGGCTATGGCTACACCTTC | CASSDPGIGYGYTF
few | - | TRBJ1-5 | TRBV27 | 16 | TGTGCCAGCAGTTTATCGTGGATTTATAGCAATCAGCCCCAGCATTTT | CASSLSWIYSNQPQHF
few | TRBD1 | TRBJ1-4 | TRBV25-1 | 13 | TGTGCCAGCAGTGGGACAGGGGCGGGAAAACTGTTTTTT | CASSGTGAGKLFF
few | - | TRBJ1-2 | TRBV9 | 15 | TGTGCCAGCAGCGCCCGGGACCGAAGTGGCTATGGCTACACCTTC | CASSARDRSGYGYTF
many | - | TRBJ2-7 | TRBV11-2 | 15 | TGTGCCAGCAGCTTAGTTCGGGGCAGGGGCTACGAGCAGTACTTC | CASSLVRGRGYEQYF
once | - | TRBJ2-7 | TRBV3-1 | 15 | TGTGCCAGCAGCCAAGTAAGGAGATTTTCCTACGAGCAGTACTTC | CASSQVRRFSYEQYF
many | - | TRBJ2-7 | TRBV13 | 13 | TGTGCCAGCAGCTTAAGGGCCCTCTACGAGCAGTACTTC | CASSLRALYEQYF
- | TRBD1 | TRBJ2-7 | TRBV24-1 | 18 | TGTGCCACCCACCAACGAGCCGGGAACAGGGGATATTCCTACGAGCAGTACTTC | CATHQRAGNRGYSYEQYF
few | - | TRBJ1-1 | TRBV9 | 16 | TGTGCCAGCAGCGTTGACAGAGACCTAATGAACACTGAAGCTTTCTTT | CASSVDRDLMNTEAFF
- | TRBD1 | TRBJ2-7 | TRBV6-2/TRBV6-3 | 14 | TGTGCCAGCGTGGGGCAGGGGGCATCCTACGAGCAGTACTTC | CASVGQGASYEQYF
- | - | TRBJ1-4 | TRBV29-1 | 10 | TGCAGCGTGAGGCTTGAAAAACTGTTTTTT | CSVRLEKLFF
many | - | TRBJ1-1 | TRBV10-3 | 17 | TGTGCCATCAGTCAAGTTGAATGGGCTGGAATGAACACTGAAGCTTTCTTT | CAISQVEWAGMNTEAFF